This is a list of T cell receptor beta chains from one sample in a study of early T cells in non-severe SARS-CoV-2 infection. A single record per CDR3 protein comes from TCRdb applying MiXCR to the 5' RACE reads. The data show about 60,000 distinct CDR3 sequences, roughly 5.3% seen once. The sequenced sample was whole blood. The origin of the receptors is an adult who was a healthcare worker with PCR-confirmed SARS-CoV-2 infection or an uninfected control (not recorded which). CDR3s include the opening cysteine and the closing phenylalanine or tryptophan. The D gene is left open where the match is weak. The size of a clone is reported for some rows only, either as once, few or many, or as a class for expanded clones.

>TRBJ2-7|14|TRBV29-1|many|NA
TGCAGCGTTGAAGGCTGGGGTAGCTCCGACGAGCAGTACTTC
CSVEGWGSSDEQYF
>TRBJ1-2|12|TRBV20-1|NA|TRBD1
TGCAGTGCCACCCCGGACAGGACAGGCTACACCTTC
CSATPDRTGYTF
>TRBJ2-7|12|TRBV2|few|NA
TGTGCCAGCAGTGAAGCGCTTATGAGGCAGTACTTC
CASSEALMRQYF
>TRBJ1-2|17|TRBV10-3|many|NA
TGTGCCATCAGTGAGTCAAACCCGGGGGGCAGAAACTATGGCTACACCTTC
CAISESNPGGRNYGYTF
>TRBJ2-5|13|TRBV20-1|NA|NA
TGCAGTGCTAGCCGGCGGGTCCAAGAGACCCAGTACTTC
CSASRRVQETQYF
>TRBJ2-7|17|TRBV6-5|few|TRBD2
TGTGCCAGCAGTCGAAGGGGGACTAGCGGGGGTTCCTACGAGCAGTACTTC
CASSRRGTSGGSYEQYF
>TRBJ2-1|11|TRBV20-1|many|NA
TGCAGTGCTAGCGGGACCCCAGGGCAGTTCTTC
CSASGTPGQFF
>TRBJ2-7|19|TRBV11-2|many|TRBD2
TGTGCCAGCAGCTCACTTAGGGTTTCGCAGCGGGGACTATCCTACGAGCAGTACTTC
CASSSLRVSQRGLSYEQYF
>TRBJ1-2|13|TRBV12-3/TRBV12-4|many|TRBD1
TGTGCCAGCAGCTCCGGACAGGGGGGTGGCTACACCTTC
CASSSGQGGGYTF
>TRBJ1-2|16|TRBV7-6|many|NA
TGTGCCAGCAGCTTAGGTGTCGTCGGACAGACTTATGGCTACACCTTC
CASSLGVVGQTYGYTF
>TRBJ1-1|13|TRBV20-1|many|NA
TGCAGTGCTAGGTGGGAGGCAGGGGCAAGGGCTTTCTTT
CSARWEAGARAFF
>TRBJ2-5|16|TRBV10-2|few|TRBD2
TGCGCCAGCAGGCCCGGGACTAGCGGGAGTTGGGAGACCCAGTACTTC
CASRPGTSGSWETQYF
>TRBJ2-5|12|TRBV18|few|NA
TGTGCCAGCTCACCAGGGCAAGAGACCCAGTACTTC
CASSPGQETQYF
>TRBJ2-7|15|TRBV12-3/TRBV12-4|many|TRBD1
TGTGCCAGCAGTTCGCTTGGGACAGGGAACTACGAGCAGTACTTC
CASSSLGTGNYEQYF
>TRBJ2-7|14|TRBV14|NA|TRBD2
TGTGCCAGCAGCCTATCGGGACTAGCGGGAAAGCAGTACTTC
CASSLSGLAGKQYF
>TRBJ1-2|13|TRBV18|few|NA
TGTGCCAGCTCACCACTTCAAACCCATGGCTACACCTTC
CASSPLQTHGYTF
>TRBJ1-5|14|TRBV6-1|many|TRBD1
TGTGCCAGCGGCGAGGGGGCGAGCAATCAGCCCCAGCATTTT
CASGEGASNQPQHF
>TRBJ2-6|13|TRBV3-1|many|NA
TGTGCCAGCTCTCTCAAGGGGGCCAACGTCCTGACTTTC
CASSLKGANVLTF
>TRBJ1-2|13|TRBV12-3/TRBV12-4|many|NA
TGTGCCAGCAGCCCAACAGGGCCCCCTGGCTACACCTTC
CASSPTGPPGYTF
>TRBJ1-2|14|TRBV9|many|NA
TGTGCCAGCAGCGTCGAAGATGACTACTATGGCTACACCTTC
CASSVEDDYYGYTF
>TRBJ2-3|14|TRBV2|few|NA
TGTGCCAGTACCGGGACCCGGAGCGCAGATACGCAGTATTTT
CASTGTRSADTQYF
>TRBJ2-1|15|TRBV27|NA|NA
TGTGCCAGCGCCCGAAATTTGAAGGGCCGGAATGAGCAGTTCTTC
CASARNLKGRNEQFF
>TRBJ2-5|15|TRBV12-3/TRBV12-4|many|TRBD1
TGTGCCAGCAGCCGCGGACAGGTGTTACAAGAGACCCAGTACTTC
CASSRGQVLQETQYF
>TRBJ2-5|15|TRBV5-4|few|NA
TGTGCCAGCAGCTTAGGCGGGGGCCTGGGGGAGACCCAGTACTTC
CASSLGGGLGETQYF
>TRBJ1-2|14|TRBV12-3/TRBV12-4|many|NA
TGTGCCAGCAGTCCCGGGGGGAGGGGATATGGCTACACCTTC
CASSPGGRGYGYTF
>TRBJ1-5|12|TRBV29-1|NA|NA
TGCAGCGCCGGGGACAACAATCAGCCCCAGCATTTT
CSAGDNNQPQHF
>TRBJ1-5|12|TRBV15|many|NA
TGTGCCACCAGCAGAGATATTCAGCCCCAGCATTTT
CATSRDIQPQHF
>TRBJ2-7|14|TRBV7-9|many|TRBD1
TGTGCCAGCAGCCTTACCGGGACAGGGTCCGAGCAGTACTTC
CASSLTGTGSEQYF
>TRBJ1-5|14|TRBV6-2/TRBV6-3|few|NA
TGTGCCAGCAGTTCCTCCGGCCGCAATCAGCCCCAGCATTTT
CASSSSGRNQPQHF
>TRBJ1-5|14|TRBV12-3/TRBV12-4|few|NA
TGTGCCAGCACCAAGTGGGCAGTCAATCAGCCCCAGCATTTT
CASTKWAVNQPQHF
>TRBJ2-7|17|TRBV4-1|few|TRBD2
TGCGCCAGCAGCCAAGCAGGGAGGGCGAAGGGGTCCTACGAGCAGTACTTC
CASSQAGRAKGSYEQYF
>TRBJ2-3|16|TRBV12-3/TRBV12-4|many|TRBD1
TGTGCCAGCAGCCGAGGGACAGGCCTTAGCACAGATACGCAGTATTTT
CASSRGTGLSTDTQYF
>TRBJ1-3|17|TRBV5-4|many|TRBD1
TGTGCCAGCAGCGGCGGGACAGGGGGTCTGTACGGAAACACCATATATTTT
CASSGGTGGLYGNTIYF
>TRBJ1-5|16|TRBV7-8|many|NA
TGTGCCAGCAGCTTAGGGGAGGGCCAGGGCAATCAGCCCCAGCATTTT
CASSLGEGQGNQPQHF
>TRBJ1-1|14|TRBV6-1|many|NA
TGTGCCAGCAGTGAATACGGGGGAGGGACTGAAGCTTTCTTT
CASSEYGGGTEAFF
>TRBJ2-1|17|TRBV20-1|many|NA
TGCAGTGCTAGACCGACAGGTGTTTTTGGGTCGGACAATGAGCAGTTCTTC
CSARPTGVFGSDNEQFF
>TRBJ2-1|14|TRBV20-1|NA|TRBD2
TGCTGTGCCCCGACTAGCGGGAGTACCCATGAGCAGTTCTTC
CCAPTSGSTHEQFF
>TRBJ2-5|15|TRBV5-1|many|NA
TGCGCCAGCAGCTTGGCGGGGTCAAGGAAAGAGACCCAGTACTTC
CASSLAGSRKETQYF
>TRBJ2-7|14|TRBV29-1|NA|TRBD1
TGCAGCGTTATTACCGGGACAGGGGACGTCGAGCAGTACTTC
CSVITGTGDVEQYF
>TRBJ1-3|15|TRBV5-4|many|NA
TGTGCCAGCAGCTTAGGAGGCCTTGCTAAAAACACCATATATTTT
CASSLGGLAKNTIYF
>TRBJ2-7|14|TRBV4-1|NA|NA
TGCGCCAGCAGCCAAAGGGGGGGCGGTTACGAGCAGTACTTC
CASSQRGGGYEQYF
>TRBJ2-2|13|TRBV12-3/TRBV12-4|many|NA
TGTGCCAGCAGTTACAGGGCGACCGGGGAGCTGTTTTTT
CASSYRATGELFF
>TRBJ2-7|13|TRBV29-1|few|NA
TGCAGCTTTTCACAGGGAGCCAGGAACGAGCAGTACTTC
CSFSQGARNEQYF
>TRBJ1-2|16|TRBV5-6|NA|NA
TGTGCCACTTCTCCGGCCGGGGATCTCCATACGTATGGCTACACCTTC
CATSPAGDLHTYGYTF
>TRBJ1-6|15|TRBV7-2|many|NA
TGTGCCAGCAGCCGAATCCAATCAGGCAATTCACCCCTCCACTTT
CASSRIQSGNSPLHF
>TRBJ2-1|17|TRBV5-1|many|NA
TGCGCCAGCAGTTTCCGGAGTACTAGGGGGACGGGGAATGAGCAGTTCTTC
CASSFRSTRGTGNEQFF
>TRBJ2-5|15|TRBV7-2|many|NA
TGTGCCAGCAGCTTCACCCGAGACAGACAAGAGACCCAGTACTTC
CASSFTRDRQETQYF
>TRBJ2-7|15|TRBV20-1|many|TRBD2
TGCAGTGCTAGAGATCCCAAGCGGGAGTCGCGGGAGCAGTACTTC
CSARDPKRESREQYF
>TRBJ2-5|17|TRBV3-1|NA|NA
TGTGCCAGCAGCCCATGGGGGAGTAGGGGTTTGGGAGAGACCCAGTACTTC
CASSPWGSRGLGETQYF
>TRBJ2-1|10|TRBV25-1|many|NA
TGTGCCAGCGGGAGTCGCGGGCAGTTCTTC
CASGSRGQFF
>TRBJ2-3|16|TRBV25-1|many|NA
TGTGCCAGCAGTGGCCGGTGGGCTAGCGGCACAGATACGCAGTATTTT
CASSGRWASGTDTQYF
>TRBJ1-1|13|TRBV2|many|NA
TGTGCCGATCGGGCTCCGGGGAACACTGAAGCTTTCTTT
CADRAPGNTEAFF